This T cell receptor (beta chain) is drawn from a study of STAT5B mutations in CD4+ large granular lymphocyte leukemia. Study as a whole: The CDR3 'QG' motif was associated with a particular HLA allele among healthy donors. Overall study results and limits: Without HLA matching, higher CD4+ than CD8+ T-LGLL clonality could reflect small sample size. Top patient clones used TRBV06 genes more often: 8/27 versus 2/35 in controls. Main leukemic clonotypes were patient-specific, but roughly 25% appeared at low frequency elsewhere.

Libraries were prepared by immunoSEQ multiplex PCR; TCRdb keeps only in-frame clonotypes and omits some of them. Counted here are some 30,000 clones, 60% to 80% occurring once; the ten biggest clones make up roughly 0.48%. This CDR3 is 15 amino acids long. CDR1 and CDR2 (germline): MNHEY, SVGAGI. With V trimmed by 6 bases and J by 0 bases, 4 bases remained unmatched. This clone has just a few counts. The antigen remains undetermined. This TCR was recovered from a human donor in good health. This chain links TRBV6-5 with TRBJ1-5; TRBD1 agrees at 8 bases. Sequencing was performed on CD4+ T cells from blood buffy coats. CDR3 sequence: CASRSTGGSNQPQHF. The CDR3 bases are TGTGCCAGCAGGTCCACAGGGGGTAGCAATCAGCCCCAGCATTTT.